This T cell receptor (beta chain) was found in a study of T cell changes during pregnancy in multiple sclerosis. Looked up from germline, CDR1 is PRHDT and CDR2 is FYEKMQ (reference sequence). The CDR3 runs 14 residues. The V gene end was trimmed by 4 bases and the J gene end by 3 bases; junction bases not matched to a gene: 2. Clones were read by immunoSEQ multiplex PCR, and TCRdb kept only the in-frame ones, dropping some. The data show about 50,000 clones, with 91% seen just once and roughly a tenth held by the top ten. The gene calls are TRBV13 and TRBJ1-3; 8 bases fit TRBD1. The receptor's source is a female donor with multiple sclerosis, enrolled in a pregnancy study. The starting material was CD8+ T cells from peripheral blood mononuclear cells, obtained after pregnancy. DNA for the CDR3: TGTGCCAGCAGCTCAGGACAGGGTGGAAACACCATATATTTT. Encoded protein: CASSSGQGGNTIYF.